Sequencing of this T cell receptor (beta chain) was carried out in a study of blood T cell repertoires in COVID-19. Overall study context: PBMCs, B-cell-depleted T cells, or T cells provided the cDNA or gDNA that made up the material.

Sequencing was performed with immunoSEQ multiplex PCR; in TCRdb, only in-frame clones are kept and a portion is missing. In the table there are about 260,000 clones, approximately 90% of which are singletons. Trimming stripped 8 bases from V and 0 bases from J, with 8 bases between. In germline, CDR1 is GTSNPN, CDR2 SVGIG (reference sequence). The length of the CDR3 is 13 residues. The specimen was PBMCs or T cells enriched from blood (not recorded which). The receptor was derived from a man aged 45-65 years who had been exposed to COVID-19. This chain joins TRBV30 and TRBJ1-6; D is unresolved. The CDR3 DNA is TGTGCCGTAAGGAGCTCCTATAATTCACCCCTCCACTTT. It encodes CAVRSSYNSPLHF. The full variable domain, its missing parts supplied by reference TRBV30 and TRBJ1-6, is SQTIHQWPATLVQPVGSPLSLECTVEGTSNPNLYWYRQAAGRGLQLLFYSVGIGQISSEVPQNLSASRPQDRQFILSSKKLLLSDSGFYLCAVRSSYNSPLHFGNGTRLTVT.